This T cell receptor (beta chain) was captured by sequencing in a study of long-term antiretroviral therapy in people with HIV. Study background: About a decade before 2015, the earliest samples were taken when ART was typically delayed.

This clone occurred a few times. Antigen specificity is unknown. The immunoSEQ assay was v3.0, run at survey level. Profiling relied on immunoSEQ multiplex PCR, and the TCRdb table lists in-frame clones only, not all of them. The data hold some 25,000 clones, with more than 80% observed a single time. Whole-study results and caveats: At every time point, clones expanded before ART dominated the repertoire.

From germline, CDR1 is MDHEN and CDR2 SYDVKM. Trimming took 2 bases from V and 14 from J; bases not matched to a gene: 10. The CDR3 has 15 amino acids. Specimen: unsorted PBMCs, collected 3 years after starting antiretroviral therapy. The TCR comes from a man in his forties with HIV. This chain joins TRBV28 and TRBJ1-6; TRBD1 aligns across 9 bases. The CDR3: CASSLAGTGTKALHF. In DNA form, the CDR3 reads TGTGCCAGCAGTTTAGCCGGGACAGGGACGAAGGCCCTCCACTTT.